This T cell receptor beta chain was retrieved from a study of blood T cells in healthy people across ages. Study details: There was about one barcoded beta molecule captured by template switching per two T cells.

This clonotype was observed a few times. Healthy Caucasian individuals from Russia aged roughly 6 to 90 were enrolled as donors. CDR1 and CDR2 from the germline V gene are MGHRA and YSYEKL. The CDR3 totals 13 residues. Primers used in a second PCR of about 7 to 12 cycles were a sample-barcoded 5' primer and a J-beta primer mix. Each CDR3 protein gets one entry after TCRdb re-called the 5' RACE reads with MiXCR. The sample has 1.2 million to 1.5 million distinct CDR3 sequences, 55% to 75% seen once. The rearrangement joins TRBV4-1 to TRBJ2-4, with D perhaps matching TRBD1 (6 bases). The J call is uncertain, as TRBJ2-7 better fits the DNA end. The origin of this receptor is a man aged 18 to 30 in good health. Sequencing input: blood. DNA for the CDR3: TGCGCCAGCAGCCAAGAAAACAGGGACGAGCAGTACTTC. It translates to CASSQENRDEQYF.